This TCR beta chain was sequenced in a study of CD8 T cells in Susac syndrome. Germline values: CDR1 SGHVS, CDR2 FQNEAQ. This CDR3 comprises 16 residues. The ends lost 5 bases at V and 8 bases at J; junction bases unmatched: 17. RNA was extracted with the RNeasy kit, and a quantity of about 0.45 to 1 ug was reverse transcribed using random hexamers. TCR beta CDR3 was amplified by immunoSEQ multiplex PCR. This amplification extended across 54 Vbeta and 13 Jbeta segments. TCRdb redid the calling of the immunoSEQ multiplex PCR reads with MiXCR, one entry per CDR3 protein. The data hold approximately 300,000 distinct CDR3 sequences, with 65% to 90% observed a single time. This clonotype has just one count.

The sequence derives from a human donor with multiple sclerosis. This rearrangement joins TRBV7-8 to TRBJ1-2; 7 bases line up with TRBD1. The sample consisted of CD8+ T cells from PBMCs. Written as DNA, the CDR3 is TGTGCCAGCAGCCTTGACAGGGCGTGGGTCCGGTTCGGCTACACCTTC. Its protein is CASSLDRAWVRFGYTF.